This TCR beta chain was captured in a study of CD8+CD57+ T cells in acquired aplastic anemia. Study at large: Average DNA yield from sorted CD4+ and CD8+ cells was around 3 ug. Study results and caveats: Overlapping CD8+ CDR3 repertoires of patients and controls contained roughly 29 shared sequences.

The length of the CDR3 is 14 residues. The V segment lost 7 bases and the J segment 1 base; nucleotides outside the gene matches: 7. Germline V gene data show CDR1 as SQVTM and CDR2 as ANQGSEA. TCR beta VDJ and CDR3 profiles were obtained from a genomic DNA template. MiXCR was run by TCRdb on the reads, yielding one entry per CDR3 protein. The repertoire holds 75,000 to 100,000 distinct CDR3 sequences, with less than 75% as singletons. Patients chosen for sequencing had shown CD8+CD57+ cell expansion by flow cytometry. No patient had been given any therapy when blood was sampled. For this clonotype: Its antigen is not identified.

The receptor was isolated from a human donor with aplastic anemia. Sequenced: sorted CD4+, CD8+, or CD8+CD57+ T cells (not recorded which) from PBMCs. V and J are TRBV29-1 and TRBJ2-1; TRBD1 aligns across 7 bases. CDR3 loop: CSGDRARSYNEQFF. The CDR3, as DNA: TGCAGCGGTGACAGGGCCAGGTCCTACAATGAGCAGTTCTTC.